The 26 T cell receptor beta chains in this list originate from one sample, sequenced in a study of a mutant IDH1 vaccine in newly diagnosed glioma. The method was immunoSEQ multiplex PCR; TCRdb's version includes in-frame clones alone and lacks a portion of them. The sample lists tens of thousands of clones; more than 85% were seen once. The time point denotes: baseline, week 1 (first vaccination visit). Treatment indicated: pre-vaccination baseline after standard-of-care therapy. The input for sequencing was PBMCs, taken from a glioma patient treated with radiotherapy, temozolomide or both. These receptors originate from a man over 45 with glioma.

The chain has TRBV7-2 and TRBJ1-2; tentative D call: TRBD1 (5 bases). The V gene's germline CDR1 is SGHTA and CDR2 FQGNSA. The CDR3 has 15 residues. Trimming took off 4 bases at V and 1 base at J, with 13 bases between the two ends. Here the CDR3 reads CASSSQGTFNYGYTF. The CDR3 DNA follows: TGTGCCAGCAGCTCCCAAGGGACCTTTAACTATGGCTACACCTTC. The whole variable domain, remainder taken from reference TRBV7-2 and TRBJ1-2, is GAGVSQSPSNKVTEKGKDVELRCDPISGHTALYWYRQSLGQGLEFLIYFQGNSAPDKSGLPSDRFSAERTGGSVSTLTIQRTQQEDSAVYLCASSSQGTFNYGYTFGSGTRLTVV.

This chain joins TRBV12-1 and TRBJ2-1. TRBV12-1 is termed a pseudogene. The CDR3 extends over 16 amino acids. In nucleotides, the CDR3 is TGTGCCAGCAGCTCCCACCGGTCGAATACCAATAGGGAGCAGTTCTTC. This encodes CASSSHRSNTNREQFF.

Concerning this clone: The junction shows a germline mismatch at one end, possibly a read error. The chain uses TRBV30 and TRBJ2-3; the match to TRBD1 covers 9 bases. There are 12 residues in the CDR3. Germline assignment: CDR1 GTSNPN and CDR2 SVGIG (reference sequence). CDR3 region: CAWSHGQGPQTF. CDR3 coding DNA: TGTGCCTGGAGCCACGGACAGGGGCCCCAAACTTTT.

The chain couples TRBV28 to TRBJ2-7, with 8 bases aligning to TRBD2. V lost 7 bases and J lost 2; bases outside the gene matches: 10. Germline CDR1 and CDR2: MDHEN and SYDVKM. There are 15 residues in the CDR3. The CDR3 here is CASNPGGGLTYEQYF. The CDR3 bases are TGTGCCAGCAATCCCGGGGGGGGGTTGACCTACGAGCAGTACTTC.

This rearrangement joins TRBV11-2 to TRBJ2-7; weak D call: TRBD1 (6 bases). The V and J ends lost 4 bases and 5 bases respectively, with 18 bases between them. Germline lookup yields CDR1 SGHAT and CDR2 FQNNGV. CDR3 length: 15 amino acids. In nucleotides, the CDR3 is TGTGCCAGCAGCTCAGGGGCTACAGGGTACCACGAGCAGTACTTC. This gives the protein CASSSGATGYHEQYF.

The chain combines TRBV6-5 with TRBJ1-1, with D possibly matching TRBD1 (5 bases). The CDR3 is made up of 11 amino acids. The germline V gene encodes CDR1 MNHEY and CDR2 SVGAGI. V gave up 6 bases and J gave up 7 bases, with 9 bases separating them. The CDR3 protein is CASRTGFEAFF. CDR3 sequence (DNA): TGTGCCAGCAGAACAGGATTTGAAGCTTTCTTT.

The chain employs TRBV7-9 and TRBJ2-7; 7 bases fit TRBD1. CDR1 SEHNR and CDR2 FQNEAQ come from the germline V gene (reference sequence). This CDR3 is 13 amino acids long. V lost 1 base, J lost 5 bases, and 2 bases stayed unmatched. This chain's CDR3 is CASSLDRGHEQYF. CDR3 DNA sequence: TGTGCCAGCAGCTTAGACAGGGGCCACGAGCAGTACTTC.

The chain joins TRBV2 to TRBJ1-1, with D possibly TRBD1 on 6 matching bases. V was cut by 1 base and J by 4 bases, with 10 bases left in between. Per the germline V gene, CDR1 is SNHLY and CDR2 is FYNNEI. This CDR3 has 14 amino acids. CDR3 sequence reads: CASSEDPGATEAFF. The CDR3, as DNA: TGTGCCAGCAGTGAAGATCCGGGGGCCACTGAAGCTTTCTTT.

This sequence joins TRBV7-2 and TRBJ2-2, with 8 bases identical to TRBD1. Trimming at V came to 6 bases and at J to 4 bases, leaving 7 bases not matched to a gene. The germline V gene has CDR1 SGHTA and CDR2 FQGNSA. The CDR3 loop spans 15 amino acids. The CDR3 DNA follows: TGTGCCAGCAGACGGACAGGGAGGATCACCGGGGAGCTGTTTTTT. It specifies CASRRTGRITGELFF.

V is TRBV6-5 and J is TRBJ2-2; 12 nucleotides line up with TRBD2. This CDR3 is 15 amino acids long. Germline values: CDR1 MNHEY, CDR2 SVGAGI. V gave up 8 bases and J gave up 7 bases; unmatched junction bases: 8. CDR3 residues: CASATSGGVGGELFF. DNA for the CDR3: TGTGCCAGCGCGACTAGCGGGGGCGTAGGCGGGGAGCTGTTTTTT.

The CDR3 DNA is TGTGCCAGCAGTGAACGGGGGGGCCTTAGTTATGAGCAGTTCTTC. Its protein is CASSERGGLSYEQFF. This sequence joins TRBV2 and TRBJ2-1; 8 bases are a match to TRBD2. After removal of 2 bases from V and 8 bases from J, the junction contained 8 bases not matched to a gene. This CDR3 is 15 amino acids long. Germline CDR1 reads SNHLY; CDR2 reads FYNNEI.

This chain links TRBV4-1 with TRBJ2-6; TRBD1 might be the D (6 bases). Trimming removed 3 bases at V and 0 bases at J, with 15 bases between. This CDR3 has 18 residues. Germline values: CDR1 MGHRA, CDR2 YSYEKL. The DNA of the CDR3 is TGCGCCAGCAGCCACCTCACAGGGTCCCGCTCTGGGGCCAACGTCCTGACTTTC. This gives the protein CASSHLTGSRSGANVLTF.

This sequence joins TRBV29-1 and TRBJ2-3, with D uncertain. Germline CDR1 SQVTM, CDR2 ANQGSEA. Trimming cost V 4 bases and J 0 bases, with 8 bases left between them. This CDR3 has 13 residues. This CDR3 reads CSVAGRSTDTQYF. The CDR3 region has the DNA TGCAGCGTTGCTGGGCGGAGCACAGATACGCAGTATTTT.

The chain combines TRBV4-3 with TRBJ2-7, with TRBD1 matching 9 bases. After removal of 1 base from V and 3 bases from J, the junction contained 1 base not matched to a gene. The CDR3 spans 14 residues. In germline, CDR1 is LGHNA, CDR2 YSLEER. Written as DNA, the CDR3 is TGCGCCAGCAGCCAAGGGACAGGGGACTACGAGCAGTACTTC. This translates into CASSQGTGDYEQYF.

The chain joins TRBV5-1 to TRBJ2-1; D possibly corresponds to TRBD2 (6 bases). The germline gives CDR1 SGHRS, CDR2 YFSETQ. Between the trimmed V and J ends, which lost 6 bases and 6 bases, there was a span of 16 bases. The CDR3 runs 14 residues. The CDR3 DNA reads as TGCGCCAGCACCCCGGGAGACAGCCTCAATGAGCAGTTCTTC. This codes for CASTPGDSLNEQFF.

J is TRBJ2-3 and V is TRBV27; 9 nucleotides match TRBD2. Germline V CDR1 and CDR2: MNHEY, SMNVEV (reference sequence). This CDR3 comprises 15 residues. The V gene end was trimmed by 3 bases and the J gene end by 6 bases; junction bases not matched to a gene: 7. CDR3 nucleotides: TGTGCCAGCAGTTTTGACAGGGCGGGGGGGGATACGCAGTATTTT. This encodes CASSFDRAGGDTQYF.

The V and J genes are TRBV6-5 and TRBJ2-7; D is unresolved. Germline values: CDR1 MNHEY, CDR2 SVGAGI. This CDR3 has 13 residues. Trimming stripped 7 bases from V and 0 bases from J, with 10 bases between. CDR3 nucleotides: TGTGCCAGCAAAAACAGAAACTCCTACGAGCAGTACTTC. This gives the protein CASKNRNSYEQYF.

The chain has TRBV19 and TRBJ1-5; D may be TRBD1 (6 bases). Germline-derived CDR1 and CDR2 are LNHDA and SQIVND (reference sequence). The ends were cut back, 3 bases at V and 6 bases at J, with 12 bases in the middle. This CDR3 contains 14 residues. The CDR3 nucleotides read TGTGCCAGTAGTATTAGGACAGTCAGTCAGCCCCAGCATTTT. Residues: CASSIRTVSQPQHF.

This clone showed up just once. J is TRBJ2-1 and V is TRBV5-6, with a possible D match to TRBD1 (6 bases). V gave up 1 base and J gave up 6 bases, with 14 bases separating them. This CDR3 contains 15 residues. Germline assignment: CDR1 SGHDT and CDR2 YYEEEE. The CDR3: CASSLQTGKGNEQFF. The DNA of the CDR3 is TGTGCCAGCAGCTTGCAGACAGGAAAAGGCAATGAGCAGTTCTTC.

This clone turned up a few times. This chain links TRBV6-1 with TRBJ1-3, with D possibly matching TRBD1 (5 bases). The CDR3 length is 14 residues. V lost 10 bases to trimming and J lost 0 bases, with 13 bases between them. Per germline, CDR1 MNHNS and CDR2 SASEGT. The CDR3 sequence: CATLRDYSGNTIYF. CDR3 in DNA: TGTGCCACCCTTAGGGACTACTCTGGAAACACCATATATTTT.

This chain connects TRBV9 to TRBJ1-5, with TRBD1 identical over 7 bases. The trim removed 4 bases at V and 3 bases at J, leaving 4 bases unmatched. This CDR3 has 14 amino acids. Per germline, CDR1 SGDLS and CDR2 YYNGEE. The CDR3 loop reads CASSQTGNNQPQHF. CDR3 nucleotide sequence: TGTGCCAGCAGCCAGACAGGGAACAATCAGCCCCAGCATTTT. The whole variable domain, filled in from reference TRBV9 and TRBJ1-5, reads DSGVTQTPKHLITATGQRVTLRCSPRSGDLSVYWYQQSLDQGLQFLIQYYNGEERAKGNILERFSAQQFPDLHSELNLSSLELGDSALYFCASSQTGNNQPQHFGDGTRLSIL.

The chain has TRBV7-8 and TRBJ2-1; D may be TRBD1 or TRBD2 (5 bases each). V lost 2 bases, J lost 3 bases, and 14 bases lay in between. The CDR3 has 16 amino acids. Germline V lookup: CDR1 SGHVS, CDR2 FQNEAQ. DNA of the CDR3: TGTGCCAGCAGCTTAACGTGGGGGAGCCTCTACAATGAGCAGTTCTTC. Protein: CASSLTWGSLYNEQFF.

The CDR3 DNA follows: TGCGCCAGCAGGGACGGCCATAACACTGAAGCTTTCTTT. Translating it yields CASRDGHNTEAFF. The chain carries TRBV10-2 and TRBJ1-1; no clear D gene. The V and J ends lost 6 bases and 2 bases respectively, with 10 bases between them. This CDR3 comprises 13 residues. The germline V gene has CDR1 WSHSY and CDR2 SAAADI.

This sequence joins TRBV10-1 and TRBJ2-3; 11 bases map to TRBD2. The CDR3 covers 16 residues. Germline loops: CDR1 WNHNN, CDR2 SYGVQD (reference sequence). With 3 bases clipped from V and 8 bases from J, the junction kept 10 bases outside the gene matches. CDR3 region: CASSDGTSGPVGTQYF. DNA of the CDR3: TGCGCCAGCAGTGACGGGACTAGCGGCCCCGTGGGTACGCAGTATTTT.

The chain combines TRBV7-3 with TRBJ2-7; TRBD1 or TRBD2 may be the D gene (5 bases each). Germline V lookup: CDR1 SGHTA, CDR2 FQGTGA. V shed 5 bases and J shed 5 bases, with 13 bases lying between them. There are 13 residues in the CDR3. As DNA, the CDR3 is TGTGCCAGCAGCCCCGAGGGGCGGAACGAGCAGTACTTC. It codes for CASSPEGRNEQYF.

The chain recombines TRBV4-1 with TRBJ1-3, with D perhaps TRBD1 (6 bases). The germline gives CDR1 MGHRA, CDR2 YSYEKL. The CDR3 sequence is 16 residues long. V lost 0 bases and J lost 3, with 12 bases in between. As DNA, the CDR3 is TGCGCCAGCAGCCAAGATAGGACAGTTGGTGGAAACACCATATATTTT. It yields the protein CASSQDRTVGGNTIYF.